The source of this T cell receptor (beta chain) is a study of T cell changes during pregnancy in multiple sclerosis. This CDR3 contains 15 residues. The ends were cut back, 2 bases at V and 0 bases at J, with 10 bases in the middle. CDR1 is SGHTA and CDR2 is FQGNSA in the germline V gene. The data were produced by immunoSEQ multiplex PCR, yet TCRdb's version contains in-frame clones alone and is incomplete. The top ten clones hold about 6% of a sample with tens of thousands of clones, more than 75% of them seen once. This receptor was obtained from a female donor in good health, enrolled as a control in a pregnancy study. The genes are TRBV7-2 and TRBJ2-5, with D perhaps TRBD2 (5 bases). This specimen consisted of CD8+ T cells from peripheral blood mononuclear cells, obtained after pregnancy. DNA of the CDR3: TGTGCCAGCAGCTTAAGTGGAGGCAACCAAGAGACCCAGTACTTC. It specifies CASSLSGGNQETQYF.